This T cell receptor (beta chain) was observed in a study of response to subunit inactivated influenza vaccine. Study-level points and caveats: Authors suggested each seasonal influenza vaccination recruits few new T cells.

The table lists this clonotype with many counts. Its antigen is undetermined. Trimming pared 4 bases from V and 9 bases from J, leaving 13 bases between. CDR1 SQVTM and CDR2 ANQGSEA come from the germline V gene. There are 12 residues in the CDR3. TCRdb reprocessed the RT-PCR reads via MiXCR and lists one record per CDR3 protein. The repertoire holds about 180,000 distinct CDR3 sequences, with about 9% as singletons. The clonotype comes from a middle-aged man who received an inactivated influenza vaccine. The chain carries TRBV29-1 and TRBJ2-1; no clear D gene. The source was non-naive T cells sorted from PBMCs, collected on the day of vaccination. The DNA of the CDR3 is TGCAGCGTTGGACCCAGTACGGCTGAGCAGTTCTTC. Encoded protein: CSVGPSTAEQFF.